The rows below give T cell receptor beta chains drawn from one sample of a study of cytomegalovirus exposure and HLA in healthy donors. This table comes from immunoSEQ multiplex PCR, and its TCRdb copy is limited to in-frame clones, with some not included. In the table there are about 120,000 clones, around 79% of which are singletons. The sequenced sample consisted of PBMCs. Receptors were obtained from a woman aged 40 to 49 in good health and CMV-seronegative. Each CDR3 is given with its conserved first and last residue. A D gene is named only where the DNA matches it firmly. Size tells how often a clone was seen (once, few, many) or the class of an expanded clone, and some rows leave it out.

V gene: TRBV7-9; D gene: TRBD1; J gene: TRBJ2-5; clone size: NA; CDR3 protein: CASSSTGTGGGQYF; CDR3 DNA: TGTGCCAGCAGCAGCACCGGGACAGGGGGGGGCCAGTACTTC
V gene: TRBV9; D gene: NA; J gene: TRBJ2-2; clone size: NA; CDR3 protein: CASSVETGLNTGELFF; CDR3 DNA: TGTGCCAGCAGCGTAGAAACAGGCTTAAACACCGGGGAGCTGTTTTTT
V gene: TRBV19; D gene: NA; J gene: TRBJ2-6; clone size: NA; CDR3 protein: CASSPMGGANGLTF; CDR3 DNA: TGTGCCAGTAGTCCGATGGGGGGGGCCAACGGCCTGACTTTC
V gene: TRBV5-1; D gene: TRBD2; J gene: TRBJ2-7; clone size: NA; CDR3 protein: CASSLSPSAGAYEQYF; CDR3 DNA: TGCGCCAGCAGTCTGTCACCGTCCGCGGGGGCCTACGAGCAGTACTTC
V gene: TRBV5-4; D gene: NA; J gene: TRBJ1-2; clone size: few; CDR3 protein: CASSLANQGGYTF; CDR3 DNA: TGTGCCAGCAGCTTGGCCAACCAGGGGGGCTACACCTTC
V gene: TRBV6-1; D gene: TRBD1; J gene: TRBJ2-7; clone size: NA; CDR3 protein: CASRGQGNYEQYF; CDR3 DNA: TGTGCCAGCAGGGGACAGGGGAACTACGAGCAGTACTTC
V gene: TRBV5-1; D gene: TRBD1; J gene: TRBJ2-7; clone size: once; CDR3 protein: CASSSDRLGTDEQYF; CDR3 DNA: TGCGCCAGCAGCTCGGACAGGCTCGGAACAGACGAGCAGTACTTC
V gene: TRBV4-3; D gene: NA; J gene: TRBJ1-1; clone size: NA; CDR3 protein: CASSRNQGNTEAFF; CDR3 DNA: TGCGCCAGCAGCCGGAATCAGGGGAACACTGAAGCTTTCTTT
V gene: TRBV7-6; D gene: NA; J gene: TRBJ1-3; clone size: few; CDR3 protein: CASSSGWLSGNTIYF; CDR3 DNA: TGTGCCAGCAGCTCTGGTTGGCTCTCTGGAAACACCATATATTTT
V gene: TRBV5-8; D gene: TRBD2; J gene: TRBJ2-1; clone size: NA; CDR3 protein: CASSLFGASGRLEFF; CDR3 DNA: TGTGCCAGCAGCTTGTTTGGTGCTAGCGGGAGGTTGGAGTTCTTC
V gene: TRBV6-5; D gene: NA; J gene: TRBJ2-7; clone size: NA; CDR3 protein: CASSPGWQQYF; CDR3 DNA: TGTGCCAGCAGCCCCGGGTGGCAGCAGTACTTC
V gene: TRBV7-9; D gene: TRBD1; J gene: TRBJ1-1; clone size: NA; CDR3 protein: CASRLTGVNAEAFF; CDR3 DNA: TGTGCCAGCAGACTGACAGGGGTTAACGCTGAAGCTTTCTTT
V gene: TRBV28; D gene: TRBD1; J gene: TRBJ2-2; clone size: NA; CDR3 protein: CASGTGYTGELFF; CDR3 DNA: TGTGCCTCCGGGACAGGGTACACCGGGGAGCTGTTTTTT
V gene: TRBV15; D gene: NA; J gene: TRBJ2-5; clone size: once; CDR3 protein: CATSREPVETQYF; CDR3 DNA: TGTGCCACCAGCAGAGAACCGGTGGAGACCCAGTACTTC
V gene: TRBV4-3; D gene: NA; J gene: TRBJ1-2; clone size: NA; CDR3 protein: CASSQDAGIGYGYTF; CDR3 DNA: TGCGCCAGCAGCCAAGATGCAGGGATTGGCTATGGCTACACCTTC
V gene: TRBV5-1; D gene: NA; J gene: TRBJ1-1; clone size: few; CDR3 protein: CASSLAGGEAFF; CDR3 DNA: TGCGCCAGCAGCTTGGCCGGCGGGGAAGCTTTCTTT
V gene: TRBV18; D gene: NA; J gene: TRBJ1-4; clone size: once; CDR3 protein: CASSPSSGEKLFF; CDR3 DNA: TGTGCCAGCTCACCTTCATCCGGTGAAAAACTGTTTTTT
V gene: TRBV5-4; D gene: NA; J gene: TRBJ1-1; clone size: few; CDR3 protein: CASSLLSTEAFF; CDR3 DNA: TGTGCCAGCAGCTTGTTGAGTACTGAAGCTTTCTTT
V gene: TRBV27; D gene: NA; J gene: TRBJ2-3; clone size: NA; CDR3 protein: CASSSLVAITDTQYF; CDR3 DNA: TGTGCCAGCAGCTCTCTAGTGGCGATCACAGATACGCAGTATTTT
V gene: TRBV27; D gene: NA; J gene: TRBJ2-7; clone size: NA; CDR3 protein: CASSKSSYEQYF; CDR3 DNA: TGTGCCAGCAGCAAGAGCTCCTACGAGCAGTACTTC
V gene: TRBV28; D gene: TRBD2; J gene: TRBJ2-7; clone size: NA; CDR3 protein: CASLGPGLTYEQYF; CDR3 DNA: TGTGCCAGCCTAGGCCCGGGACTAACCTACGAGCAGTACTTC
V gene: TRBV7-2; D gene: TRBD1; J gene: TRBJ1-3; clone size: NA; CDR3 protein: CASSLGPGGSGNTIYF; CDR3 DNA: TGTGCCAGCAGCTTAGGGCCAGGGGGTTCTGGAAACACCATATATTTT
V gene: TRBV5-1; D gene: TRBD1; J gene: TRBJ2-5; clone size: NA; CDR3 protein: CASSRSGTGGQETQYF; CDR3 DNA: TGCGCCAGCAGCCGGAGTGGGACAGGGGGCCAAGAGACCCAGTACTTC
V gene: TRBV2; D gene: TRBD1; J gene: TRBJ1-2; clone size: NA; CDR3 protein: CASSESRDSYGYTF; CDR3 DNA: TGTGCCAGCAGTGAATCCCGGGACAGCTATGGCTACACCTTC
V gene: TRBV6-6; D gene: TRBD1; J gene: TRBJ1-5; clone size: NA; CDR3 protein: CASSYLTGAYQPQHF; CDR3 DNA: TGTGCCAGCAGTTACCTAACAGGGGCGTATCAGCCCCAGCATTTT
V gene: TRBV6-5; D gene: NA; J gene: TRBJ1-4; clone size: few; CDR3 protein: CASSYAGGELFF; CDR3 DNA: TGTGCCAGCAGTTACGCCGGGGGAGAACTGTTTTTT
V gene: TRBV6-5; D gene: TRBD1; J gene: TRBJ1-1; clone size: NA; CDR3 protein: CASRPDRGHITEAFF; CDR3 DNA: TGTGCCAGCAGGCCTGACAGGGGTCATATCACTGAAGCTTTCTTT
V gene: TRBV19; D gene: NA; J gene: TRBJ1-1; clone size: NA; CDR3 protein: CASSMTVNSEAFF; CDR3 DNA: TGTGCCAGTAGTATGACAGTTAACAGTGAAGCTTTCTTT
V gene: TRBV28; D gene: NA; J gene: TRBJ2-7; clone size: NA; CDR3 protein: CASSSPATGHEQYF; CDR3 DNA: TGTGCCAGCAGTTCCCCCGCGACAGGTCACGAGCAGTACTTC
V gene: TRBV28; D gene: NA; J gene: TRBJ2-7; clone size: NA; CDR3 protein: CASSFRLLGANEQYF; CDR3 DNA: TGTGCCAGCAGCTTTAGGCTTTTGGGGGCCAACGAGCAGTACTTC
V gene: TRBV11-3; D gene: NA; J gene: TRBJ2-1; clone size: once; CDR3 protein: CASSLGSNDEQFF; CDR3 DNA: TGTGCCAGCAGCTTAGGGAGTAACGATGAGCAGTTCTTC
V gene: TRBV14; D gene: TRBD2; J gene: TRBJ2-7; clone size: few; CDR3 protein: CASSDVAGVSYEQYF; CDR3 DNA: TGTGCCAGCAGCGACGTAGCGGGAGTCTCCTACGAGCAGTACTTC
V gene: TRBV7-9; D gene: TRBD1; J gene: TRBJ1-2; clone size: NA; CDR3 protein: CASSSQGEGYTF; CDR3 DNA: TGTGCCAGCAGCTCCCAGGGGGAAGGCTACACCTTC
V gene: TRBV18; D gene: NA; J gene: TRBJ1-1; clone size: NA; CDR3 protein: CASSPTGMGTEAFF; CDR3 DNA: TGTGCCAGCTCACCGACCGGGATGGGCACTGAAGCTTTCTTT
V gene: TRBV2; D gene: NA; J gene: TRBJ2-5; clone size: NA; CDR3 protein: CASSDRPQVQYF; CDR3 DNA: TGTGCCAGCAGTGACAGGCCCCAGGTCCAGTACTTC
V gene: TRBV9; D gene: TRBD1; J gene: TRBJ2-7; clone size: once; CDR3 protein: CASSAFVGTGGGEQYF; CDR3 DNA: TGTGCCAGCAGCGCCTTCGTGGGGACAGGGGGCGGTGAGCAGTACTTC
V gene: TRBV28; D gene: NA; J gene: TRBJ1-5; clone size: NA; CDR3 protein: CASRLLNQPQHF; CDR3 DNA: TGTGCCAGCCGATTACTCAATCAGCCCCAGCATTTT
V gene: TRBV5-6; D gene: TRBD1; J gene: TRBJ2-7; clone size: few; CDR3 protein: CASSLGQGLGYEQYF; CDR3 DNA: TGTGCCAGCAGCCTCGGACAGGGACTGGGATACGAGCAGTACTTC
V gene: TRBV10-3; D gene: TRBD2; J gene: TRBJ2-1; clone size: NA; CDR3 protein: CAIRTPSGSYNEQFF; CDR3 DNA: TGTGCCATCCGCACCCCTAGCGGGTCCTACAATGAGCAGTTCTTC
V gene: TRBV7-9; D gene: NA; J gene: TRBJ2-2; clone size: NA; CDR3 protein: CASRESGELFF; CDR3 DNA: TGTGCCAGCAGGGAGTCCGGGGAGCTGTTTTTT
V gene: TRBV28; D gene: NA; J gene: TRBJ1-1; clone size: NA; CDR3 protein: CASSSPLDSEAFF; CDR3 DNA: TGTGCCAGCAGTTCACCCCTGGACAGTGAAGCTTTCTTT
V gene: TRBV19; D gene: TRBD1; J gene: TRBJ1-4; clone size: NA; CDR3 protein: CASAYTGTGDEKLFF; CDR3 DNA: TGTGCCAGTGCTTACACCGGGACAGGTGATGAAAAACTGTTTTTT
V gene: TRBV27; D gene: NA; J gene: TRBJ2-7; clone size: NA; CDR3 protein: CASSLSAVGGFSIYGYEQYF; CDR3 DNA: TGTGCCAGCAGTTTATCAGCGGTGGGTGGGTTCTCCATATACGGGTACGAGCAGTACTTC
V gene: TRBV27; D gene: TRBD2; J gene: TRBJ2-7; clone size: NA; CDR3 protein: CASSSTSGAYEQYF; CDR3 DNA: TGTGCCAGCAGTTCGACTAGCGGAGCCTACGAGCAGTACTTC
V gene: TRBV19; D gene: NA; J gene: TRBJ1-2; clone size: NA; CDR3 protein: CASSLEGGSTLNYGYTF; CDR3 DNA: TGTGCCAGTAGTCTCGAGGGGGGGTCGACACTTAACTATGGCTACACCTTC
V gene: TRBV7-3; D gene: TRBD1; J gene: TRBJ2-2; clone size: NA; CDR3 protein: CASSVQGESGELFF; CDR3 DNA: TGTGCCAGCAGCGTTCAGGGGGAGAGCGGGGAGCTGTTTTTT
V gene: TRBV7-9; D gene: NA; J gene: TRBJ2-7; clone size: NA; CDR3 protein: CASSFSREQYF; CDR3 DNA: TGTGCCAGCAGCTTCAGTCGCGAGCAGTACTTC
V gene: TRBV7-2; D gene: NA; J gene: TRBJ2-4; clone size: NA; CDR3 protein: CASSLGPSAKNSQYF; CDR3 DNA: TGTGCCAGCAGCCTGGGGCCCTCAGCCAAAAACAGTCAGTACTTC
V gene: TRBV11-2; D gene: TRBD1; J gene: TRBJ1-2; clone size: NA; CDR3 protein: CASSPGTANSLNYGYTF; CDR3 DNA: TGTGCCAGCAGCCCCGGGACAGCCAACAGCTTAAACTATGGCTACACCTTC
V gene: TRBV5-1; D gene: NA; J gene: TRBJ1-1; clone size: NA; CDR3 protein: CASSFGINTEAFF; CDR3 DNA: TGCGCCAGCAGTTTCGGTATTAACACTGAAGCTTTCTTT
V gene: TRBV5-1; D gene: TRBD2; J gene: TRBJ2-3; clone size: NA; CDR3 protein: CASVGGSRSSGTTDTQYF; CDR3 DNA: TGCGCCAGCGTGGGAGGCTCGAGATCTAGCGGGACCACAGATACGCAGTATTTT
V gene: TRBV4-1; D gene: NA; J gene: TRBJ2-5; clone size: NA; CDR3 protein: CASSQGYSQETQYF; CDR3 DNA: TGCGCCAGCAGCCAAGGTTACAGCCAAGAGACCCAGTACTTC
V gene: TRBV7-3; D gene: NA; J gene: TRBJ2-6; clone size: NA; CDR3 protein: CASSTNGEGANVLTF; CDR3 DNA: TGTGCCAGCAGCACAAACGGGGAGGGGGCCAACGTCCTGACTTTC